This T cell receptor beta chain emerged from a study of neoadjuvant anti-PD-1 for oral cavity cancer. TCRdb keeps only in-frame clones here, not all; method: immunoSEQ multiplex PCR. The repertoire holds tens of thousands of clones, with around four fifths as singletons. The ends lost 7 bases at V and 6 bases at J; junction bases unmatched: 12. Germline CDR1 is SEHNR and CDR2 is FQNEAQ (reference sequence). The CDR3 sequence is 16 residues long. These oral cavity squamous cell carcinomas were HPV-negative and locally advanced. The clonotype comes from a person aged 35-79 years with oral cavity squamous cell carcinoma. The chain employs TRBV7-9 and TRBJ1-6; TRBD1 aligns across 7 bases. The input for sequencing was PBMCs, taken before nivolumab (anti-PD-1) treatment. The CDR3, as DNA: TGTGCCAGCACCATAAAACCGGGACAGATTAATTCACCCCTCCACTTT. It translates to CASTIKPGQINSPLHF.